These 14 T cell receptor beta chains were all obtained from the same sample, sequenced in a study of spatial heterogeneity in lung cancer. Each CDR3 protein is one row after TCRdb ran MiXCR on the 5' RACE reads. In the table there are around 150 distinct CDR3 sequences, about 40% of which are singletons. Antigens of these TCRs are unknown. Study-wide results and limits: Counts of expanded intratumoral alpha and beta TCRs tracked tumor mutation counts.

Noted time point: sample taken at primary tumor resection. The sample consisted of lung tumor tissue, taken at surgery. The receptors were gathered from a female donor with early-stage non-small cell lung cancer.

This clonotype was detected only once. The library was prepared for alpha chains; this beta chain is a stray read, so its frequency means little. The chain carries TRBV28 and TRBJ1-2, with 8 nucleotides matching TRBD1. The V gene end was trimmed by 3 bases and the J gene end by 8 bases; junction bases not matched to a gene: 8. CDR3 size: 14 residues. Germline V gene lookup returns CDR1 MDHEN and CDR2 SYDVKM. CDR3 in amino acids: CASSFNGRGLGYTF. The CDR3 DNA is TGTGCCAGCAGTTTTAATGGCAGGGGGCTCGGCTACACCTTC.

A remark on this clonotype: Little can be read into the size of this beta chain, an off-target read in a library designed for alpha chains. The chain is built from TRBV28 and TRBJ2-7; D unclear. Germline V gives CDR1 MDHEN, CDR2 SYDVKM. V lost 3 bases to trimming and J lost 4 bases, with 4 bases between them. The CDR3 length is 11 residues. This chain's CDR3 is CASSLDYEQYF. The DNA of the CDR3 is TGTGCCAGCAGTTTGGATTACGAGCAGTACTTC.

A word on this clonotype: This beta chain represents an off-target read in a library built for alpha chains; its size is of limited meaning. The rearrangement uses TRBV18 and TRBJ2-7; 7 bases align to TRBD1. Germline-derived CDR1 and CDR2 are KGHSH and LQKENI. The CDR3 length is 15 residues. The junction had 10 bases not matched to a gene; V was cut back by 3 bases and J by 5 bases. The CDR3 coding sequence is TGTGCCAGCTCACCCCTAGGAGACAGGGACGACGAGCAGTACTTC. Translation: CASSPLGDRDDEQYF.

In the case of this clonotype: This beta chain is a stray read from a library made for alpha chains; its abundance is not meaningful. The CDR3 here is CSAPFVGLGANVLTF. CDR3 nucleotide sequence: TGCAGTGCTCCCTTCGTGGGGCTCGGGGCCAACGTCCTGACTTTC. V and J are TRBV20-1 and TRBJ2-6; D is possibly TRBD1 (5 bases). The V and J ends lost 5 bases and 4 bases respectively, with 15 bases between them. This CDR3 region has 15 residues. Germline CDR1 DFQATT, CDR2 SNEGSKA (reference sequence).

Comment on this clonotype: Since the library was made to target alpha chains, this beta chain is a stray read and its abundance is not meaningful. The genes are TRBV20-1 and TRBJ2-7; a possible D gene is TRBD1 (6 bases). The CDR3 spans 12 residues. From germline, CDR1 is DFQATT and CDR2 SNEGSKA (reference sequence). Trimming pared 2 bases from V and 7 bases from J, leaving 12 bases between. DNA for the CDR3: TGCAGTGCTAGATTGGACAGTTTGGAGCAGTACTTC. Its protein is CSARLDSLEQYF.

A note on this clonotype: A library prepared for alpha chains yielded this beta chain as an off-target read; its size is of little meaning. V gene TRBV28 combines with J gene TRBJ2-7, with 10 bases matching TRBD2. With 4 bases clipped from V and 5 bases from J, the junction kept 8 bases outside the gene matches. The CDR3 runs 15 residues. In germline, CDR1 is MDHEN, CDR2 SYDVKM. The CDR3 protein is CASSSPPSGSHEQYF. CDR3 in DNA: TGTGCCAGCAGTTCCCCTCCTAGCGGGAGCCACGAGCAGTACTTC.

As regards this clonotype: For a library built for alpha chains, this beta chain is a stray read; little rests on its size. The rearrangement uses TRBV5-1 and TRBJ2-7, with 7 positions matching TRBD1. Germline assignment: CDR1 SGHRS and CDR2 YFSETQ. This CDR3 contains 13 residues. V shed 2 bases, J shed 5 bases, and the junction held 4 bases outside the gene matches. CDR3 DNA sequence: TGCGCCAGCAGCTTTACCGACAGGGACGAGCAGTACTTC. It translates to CASSFTDRDEQYF.

Comment on this clonotype: With the library built for alpha chains, this beta chain is off target and its frequency is not meaningful. The chain joins TRBV5-1 to TRBJ2-2, with 10 bases aligning to TRBD2. V lost 2 bases and J lost 0; bases outside the gene matches: 7. Per the germline V gene, CDR1 is SGHRS and CDR2 is YFSETQ. CDR3 length: 18 amino acids. This CDR3 reads CASSFRTSGAANTGELFF. Here the CDR3 DNA reads TGCGCCAGCAGCTTTAGGACTAGCGGAGCCGCGAACACCGGGGAGCTGTTTTTT.

Regarding this clonotype: With the library built for alpha chains, this beta chain is off target and its frequency is not meaningful. This chain connects TRBV9 to TRBJ2-4; a possible D gene is TRBD1 (6 bases). V was pared by 0 bases and J by 9 bases, with 10 bases between. Germline V CDR1 and CDR2: SGDLS, YYNGEE. This CDR3 contains 13 residues. CDR3 coding DNA: TGTGCCAGCAGCGTAGGACAGGAAGCCATTCAGTACTTC. Its translation: CASSVGQEAIQYF. The complete variable domain, with remaining parts taken from reference TRBV9 and TRBJ2-4, reads DSGVTQTPKHLITATGQRVTLRCSPRSGDLSVYWYQQSLDQGLQFLIQYYNGEERAKGNILERFSAQQFPDLHSELNLSSLELGDSALYFCASSVGQEAIQYFGAGTRLSVL.

This clonotype has just a few counts. The library was prepared for alpha chains; this beta chain is a stray read, so its frequency means little. The V and J genes are TRBV4-2 and TRBJ1-5; no firm D call. Germline CDR1 reads LGHNA; CDR2 reads YNFKEQ. Trimming removed 2 bases from V and 0 bases from J, with 8 bases in between. This CDR3 region has 15 residues. Here the CDR3 DNA reads TGTGCCAGCAGCCAATACCACAATAGCAATCAGCCCCAGCATTTT. Translation: CASSQYHNSNQPQHF.

Remarks on this clonotype: This beta chain appears as a stray read in a library generated for alpha chains; its size is not informative. The chain has TRBV5-6 and TRBJ2-5, with TRBD2 matching over 9 bases. Germline assignment: CDR1 SGHDT and CDR2 YYEEEE. This CDR3 is built from 14 residues. Losses at the gene ends were 3 bases for V and 3 bases for J; bases not matched to a gene: 3. The CDR3 DNA reads TGTGCCAGCAGCTCCGTAGCGGGGGAAGAGACCCAGTACTTC. Translation gives CASSSVAGEETQYF.

Judged by abundance, this clonotype is hyperexpanded. This beta chain is an unintended read in a library built for alpha chains; its size means little. CDR3 DNA sequence: TGTGCCAGCAGTTACTGGACAGGGGGCAGGTACGAGCAGTACTTC. Residues: CASSYWTGGRYEQYF. V usage is TRBV27 and J usage is TRBJ2-7; the match to TRBD1 covers 11 bases. The CDR3 is 15 amino acids. Per germline, CDR1 MNHEY and CDR2 SMNVEV (reference sequence). V shed 4 bases, J shed 4 bases, and the junction held 6 bases outside the gene matches.

This clonotype was observed a handful of times. Within a library made for alpha chains, this beta chain is off target, and its count is uninformative. This chain joins TRBV20-1 and TRBJ2-7; no firm D call. V was cut by 1 base and J by 4 bases, with 5 bases left in between. The CDR3 contains 11 residues. Germline lookup yields CDR1 DFQATT and CDR2 SNEGSKA (reference sequence). The CDR3 loop reads CSARVRYEQYF. The DNA of the CDR3 is TGCAGTGCTAGAGTTAGGTACGAGCAGTACTTC.

As to this clonotype: Found in a library prepared for alpha chains, this beta chain is an off-target read, and its abundance has little meaning. The rearrangement links TRBV6-6 to TRBJ2-5; D unclear. Germline V CDR1 and CDR2: MNHNY, SVGAGI (reference sequence). The CDR3 consists of 11 residues. Trimming removed 4 bases at V and 5 bases at J, with 5 bases between. CDR3 coding DNA: TGTGCCAGCAGTTCGGCGGAGACCCAGTACTTC. It translates to CASSSAETQYF.